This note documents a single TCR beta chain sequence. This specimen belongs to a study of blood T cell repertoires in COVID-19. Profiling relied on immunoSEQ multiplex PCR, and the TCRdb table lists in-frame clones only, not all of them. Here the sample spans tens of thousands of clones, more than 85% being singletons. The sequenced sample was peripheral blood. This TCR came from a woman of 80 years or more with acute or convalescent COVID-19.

This CDR3 reads CASMAVSGNTIYF. DNA of the CDR3: TGTGCCAGTATGGCGGTCTCTGGAAACACCATATATTTT. The V gene is TRBV5-5, the J gene TRBJ1-3; D is unclear. Germline CDR1 SGHKS, CDR2 YYEKEE (reference sequence). The CDR3 covers 13 residues. V was clipped by 8 bases and J by 0 bases, with 9 bases between them.